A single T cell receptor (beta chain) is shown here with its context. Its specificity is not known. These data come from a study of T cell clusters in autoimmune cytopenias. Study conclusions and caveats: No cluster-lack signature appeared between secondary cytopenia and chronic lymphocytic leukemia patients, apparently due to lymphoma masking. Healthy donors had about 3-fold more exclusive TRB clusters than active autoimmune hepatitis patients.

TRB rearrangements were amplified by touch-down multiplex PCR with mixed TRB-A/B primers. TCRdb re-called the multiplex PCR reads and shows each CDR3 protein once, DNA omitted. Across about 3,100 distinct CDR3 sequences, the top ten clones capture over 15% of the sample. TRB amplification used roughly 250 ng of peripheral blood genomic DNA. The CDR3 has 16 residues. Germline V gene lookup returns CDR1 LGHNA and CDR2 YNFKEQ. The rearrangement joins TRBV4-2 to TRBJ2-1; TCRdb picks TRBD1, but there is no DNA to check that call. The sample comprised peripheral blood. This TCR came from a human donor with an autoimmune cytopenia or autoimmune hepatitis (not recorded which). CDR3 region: CASGQDLGGGYNEQFF.